Below, one T cell receptor beta chain is given with its context. This sample is drawn from a study of identical twins. Each CDR3 protein is one row after TCRdb ran MiXCR on the 5' RACE reads. The sample lists 200,000 to 250,000 distinct CDR3 sequences; around 7% were seen once. Germline V gene data show CDR1 as DFQATT and CDR2 as SNEGSKA (reference sequence). The CDR3 runs to 13 residues. Losses at the gene ends were 3 bases for V and 2 bases for J; bases not matched to a gene: 4. This sample was also put to use in a study of yellow fever vaccine responses in identical twins.

Sequenced: memory (CD45RO+) T cells sorted from blood. The chain joins TRBV20-1 to TRBJ2-7; 7 nucleotides align to TRBD2. The TCR was taken from a young woman in good health. The CDR3 bases are TGCAGTGCTAGTGCCAGCGGGGCCTACGAGCAGTACTTC. As protein: CSASASGAYEQYF.